Listed below are T cell receptor beta chains from one sample, sequenced in a study of shared clonotypes between healthy human individuals. Clones were sequenced by immunoSEQ multiplex PCR, and TCRdb holds only the in-frame ones, with some missing. The sample includes 400,000 to 500,000 clones, 70% to 85% of them seen just once. The sequenced sample consisted of PBMCs. These receptor sequences come from a woman in her thirties or forties in good health. Some clones in this sample may be carry-over from other donors' samples. Both conserved end residues are part of each CDR3. The D gene is left open where the match is weak. Clone size is shown for a subset of rows, as once, few, many or a class of expanded clone.

TRBJ2-1 | - | TRBD1 | TRBV10-3 | CAISSGQGANNEQFF | TGTGCCATCAGTTCGGGACAGGGGGCCAACAATGAGCAGTTCTTC
TRBJ2-1 | - | TRBD2 | TRBV7-9 | CASSPTSGRATSYNEQFF | TGTGCCAGCAGCCCTACTAGCGGGAGGGCGACGTCCTACAATGAGCAGTTCTTC
TRBJ2-5 | - | TRBD1 | TRBV7-7 | CASSRQGGQETQYF | TGTGCTAGCAGCCGACAGGGGGGCCAAGAGACCCAGTACTTC
TRBJ1-4 | - | - | TRBV4-2 | CASSQDTGTFNEKLFF | TGTGCCAGCAGCCAGGATACAGGGACTTTTAATGAAAAACTGTTTTTT
TRBJ1-2 | - | TRBD1 | TRBV9 | CASSVGVGQGRRGYTF | TGTGCCAGCAGCGTAGGGGTAGGACAGGGCCGTCGTGGCTACACCTTC
TRBJ1-1 | - | - | TRBV28 | CASSPDPREAFF | TGTGCCAGCAGTCCGGACCCCCGAGAGGCTTTCTTT
TRBJ2-7 | - | TRBD2 | TRBV6-1 | CASSAAGGAPYEQYF | TGTGCCAGCAGCGCAGCGGGAGGGGCCCCCTACGAGCAGTACTTC
TRBJ2-2 | few | - | TRBV7-9 | CASSLSLNTGELFF | TGTGCCAGCAGCTTGTCTCTTAACACCGGGGAGCTGTTTTTT
TRBJ1-1 | - | TRBD1 | TRBV6-6 | CASSYADRLNTEAFF | TGTGCCAGCAGTTACGCGGACAGGCTGAACACTGAAGCTTTCTTT
TRBJ2-5 | - | - | TRBV6-6 | CASSYGQETQYF | TGTGCCAGCAGTTATGGGCAAGAGACCCAGTACTTC
TRBJ2-7 | - | - | TRBV11-2 | CASSLNRDLVYEQYF | TGTGCCAGCAGCCTAAACAGGGATTTAGTATACGAGCAGTACTTC
TRBJ1-5 | - | TRBD1 | TRBV19 | CASTSDRGYSNQPQHF | TGTGCCAGTACCTCAGACAGGGGTTATAGCAATCAGCCCCAGCATTTT
TRBJ2-1 | - | - | TRBV4-2 | CASSQDPRALSSSYNEQFF | TGTGCCAGCAGCCAAGATCCCCGGGCGCTATCGAGCTCCTACAATGAGCAGTTCTTC
TRBJ2-2 | once | - | TRBV11-2 | CASSFLRPTNTGELFF | TGTGCCAGCAGCTTTCTCCGACCGACGAACACCGGGGAGCTGTTTTTT
TRBJ2-1 | - | TRBD2 | TRBV5-1 | CASSFRLAGGPMELNNEQFF | TGCGCCAGCAGCTTTCGGCTAGCGGGAGGGCCCATGGAGTTAAACAATGAGCAGTTCTTC
TRBJ1-1 | - | TRBD1 | TRBV19 | CATGGDNTEAFF | TGTGCCACAGGGGGGGATAACACTGAAGCTTTCTTT
TRBJ1-2 | - | - | TRBV5-1 | CASSLSGDYGYTF | TGCGCCAGCAGCTTATCTGGGGACTATGGCTACACCTTC
TRBJ2-7 | once | TRBD2 | TRBV10-1 | CASSDRTSGSGEQYF | TGCGCCAGCAGTGACAGGACTAGCGGGAGCGGTGAGCAGTACTTC
TRBJ2-7 | - | - | TRBV7-8 | CASRSAPMYEQYF | TGTGCCAGCCGATCGGCCCCGATGTACGAGCAGTACTTC
TRBJ2-3 | few | TRBD2 | TRBV28 | CASSSGGSRTDTQYF | TGTGCCAGCAGTTCCGGCGGGAGTAGGACAGATACGCAGTATTTT
TRBJ1-4 | - | - | TRBV18 | CASSPRQDPNEKLFF | TGTGCCAGCTCACCCCGACAGGACCCTAATGAAAAACTGTTTTTT
TRBJ2-7 | few | TRBD2 | TRBV5-5 | CASSLDTSVRYEQYF | TGTGCCAGCAGCTTGGACACTAGCGTGAGATACGAGCAGTACTTC
TRBJ2-1 | - | - | TRBV29-1 | CSARDQSYNEQFF | TGCAGCGCCCGGGACCAGTCCTACAATGAGCAGTTCTTC
TRBJ2-7 | - | TRBD1 | TRBV19 | CASSITTGGEQYF | TGTGCCAGTAGTATCACGACAGGGGGGGAGCAGTACTTC
TRBJ2-5 | - | - | TRBV6-5 | CASSYPSRAAEETQYF | TGTGCCAGCAGTTACCCAAGTAGAGCGGCAGAAGAGACCCAGTACTTC
TRBJ1-4 | - | TRBD1 | TRBV4-3 | CASSQGTGGEKLFF | TGCGCCAGCAGCCAAGGGACAGGGGGTGAAAAACTGTTTTTT
TRBJ2-1 | once | - | TRBV6-4 | CASSEGPGYNEQFF | TGTGCCAGCAGTGAAGGACCGGGGTACAATGAGCAGTTCTTC
TRBJ2-1 | - | - | TRBV5-1 | CASSPVRGGSNEQFF | TGCGCCAGCAGCCCGGTGAGGGGGGGTTCCAATGAGCAGTTCTTC
TRBJ2-2 | - | - | TRBV6-5 | CASLSSVTGELFF | TGTGCCAGCCTTTCTAGCGTCACCGGGGAGCTGTTTTTT
TRBJ2-1 | - | - | TRBV4-1 | CASSQDGDEQFF | TGCGCCAGCAGCCAAGATGGGGATGAGCAGTTCTTC
TRBJ1-4 | - | - | TRBV27 | CASSLSVSEKLFF | TGTGCCAGCAGTTTATCTGTAAGTGAAAAACTGTTTTTT
TRBJ2-3 | - | - | TRBV27 | CASSLSRAKTDTQYF | TGTGCCAGCAGTTTATCCCGGGCTAAAACAGATACGCAGTATTTT
TRBJ2-3 | - | TRBD1 | TRBV10-3 | CAINGQGVSTDTQYF | TGTGCCATCAACGGACAGGGGGTTAGCACAGATACGCAGTATTTT
TRBJ2-7 | - | TRBD2 | TRBV10-3 | CAISEAGGPYEQYF | TGTGCCATCAGTGAGGCGGGAGGACCTTACGAGCAGTACTTC
TRBJ1-2 | - | TRBD1 | TRBV30 | CAWDRTGLNYGYTF | TGTGCCTGGGACCGGACAGGCCTTAACTATGGCTACACCTTC
TRBJ2-1 | - | TRBD2 | TRBV28 | CAESRREGPDEQFF | TGTGCCGAGTCCCGGCGGGAGGGCCCCGATGAGCAGTTCTTC